A selection of T cell receptor beta chains follows, all from one sample in a study of blood T cell repertoires in COVID-19. The method was immunoSEQ multiplex PCR; TCRdb's version includes in-frame clones alone and lacks a portion of them. Of hundreds of thousands of clones listed, approximately 86% are singletons. Material: peripheral blood. The receptors here all came from a man aged 70-80 years with acute or convalescent COVID-19. Both conserved end residues are part of each CDR3. A D gene is named only where the DNA matches it firmly. A row's size may be missing; if present it is once, few, many or a size class.

TRBV19	once	TRBJ1-6	.	CASSIAGGRNSPLHF	TGTGCCAGTAGTATCGCCGGGGGTCGGAATTCACCCCTCCACTTT
TRBV12-3/TRBV12-4	.	TRBJ2-7	TRBD2	CASSPRGSGGPYF	TGTGCCAGCAGTCCGCGAGGTAGCGGGGGTCCGTACTTC
TRBV16	.	TRBJ1-2	.	CASSQGGHGIYGYTF	TGTGCCAGCAGCCAAGGAGGTCACGGGATCTATGGCTACACCTTC
TRBV6-1	.	TRBJ2-2	.	CASSERIRQGDGELFF	TGTGCCAGCAGTGAAAGAATAAGGCAGGGTGACGGGGAGCTGTTTTTT
TRBV5-1	.	TRBJ1-5	.	CASSPTGYNQPQHF	TGCGCCAGCAGCCCGACAGGATACAATCAGCCCCAGCATTTT
TRBV3-1/TRBV3-2	.	TRBJ1-6	.	CASSQNRDSNSPLHF	TGTGCCAGCAGCCAAAACAGGGATAGTAATTCACCCCTCCACTTT
TRBV5-1	.	TRBJ2-7	TRBD2	CASSLSLAGVGDEQYF	TGCGCCAGCAGCCTTAGCCTAGCGGGAGTCGGGGACGAGCAGTACTTC
TRBV4-3	.	TRBJ2-5	.	CASSQDRLRETQYF	TGCGCCAGCAGCCAAGATCGCCTCAGAGAGACCCAGTACTTC
TRBV5-4	once	TRBJ1-6	.	CASSLARGANNSPLHF	TGTGCCAGCAGCTTGGCCCGGGGAGCTAATAATTCACCCCTCCACTTT
TRBV9	.	TRBJ2-5	TRBD2	CASSVVAGGIPGETQYF	TGTGCCAGCAGCGTAGTTGCGGGGGGGATACCTGGGGAGACCCAGTACTTC
TRBV4-2	.	TRBJ1-5	TRBD1	CASSRTGGVDQPQHF	TGTGCCAGCAGCCGGACAGGGGGCGTCGATCAGCCCCAGCATTTT
TRBV9	.	TRBJ1-2	.	CASSVAPAGDGYTF	TGTGCCAGCAGCGTAGCTCCTGCGGGGGATGGCTACACCTTC
TRBV2	.	TRBJ1-1	.	CASSLMNTEAFF	TGTGCCAGCAGTCTTATGAACACTGAAGCTTTCTTT
TRBV9	.	TRBJ1-4	TRBD1	CASSVGTGGEKLFF	TGTGCCAGCAGCGTAGGGACAGGGGGCGAAAAACTGTTTTTT